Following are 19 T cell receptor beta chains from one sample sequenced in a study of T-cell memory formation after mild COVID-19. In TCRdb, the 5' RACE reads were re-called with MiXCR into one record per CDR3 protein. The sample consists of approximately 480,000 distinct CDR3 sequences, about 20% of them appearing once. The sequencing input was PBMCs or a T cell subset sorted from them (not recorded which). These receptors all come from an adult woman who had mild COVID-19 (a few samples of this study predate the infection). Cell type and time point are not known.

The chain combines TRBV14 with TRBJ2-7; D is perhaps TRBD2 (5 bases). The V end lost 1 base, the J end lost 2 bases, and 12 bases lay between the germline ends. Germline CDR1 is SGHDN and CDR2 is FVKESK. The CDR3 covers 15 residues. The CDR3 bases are TGTGCCAGCAGCCAAGGTCTCGGGAACACCTACGAGCAGTACTTC. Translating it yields CASSQGLGNTYEQYF.

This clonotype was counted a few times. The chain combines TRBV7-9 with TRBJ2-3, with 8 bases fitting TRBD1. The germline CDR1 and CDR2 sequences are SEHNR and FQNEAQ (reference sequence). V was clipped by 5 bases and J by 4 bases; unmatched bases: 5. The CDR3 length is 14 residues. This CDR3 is CASSEDRGPDTQYF. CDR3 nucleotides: TGTGCCAGCAGCGAAGACAGGGGCCCAGATACGCAGTATTTT. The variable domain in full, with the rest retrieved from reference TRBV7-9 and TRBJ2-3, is DTGVSQNPRHKITKRGQNVTFRCDPISEHNRLYWYRQTLGQGPEFLTYFQNEAQLEKSRLLSDRFSAERPKGSFSTLEIQRTEQGDSAMYLCASSEDRGPDTQYFGPGTRLTVL.

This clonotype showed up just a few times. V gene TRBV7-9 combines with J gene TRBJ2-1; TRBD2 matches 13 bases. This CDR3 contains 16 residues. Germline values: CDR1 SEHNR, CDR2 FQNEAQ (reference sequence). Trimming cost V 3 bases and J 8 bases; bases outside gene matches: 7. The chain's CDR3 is CASSFWTSGSFYEQFF. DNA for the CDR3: TGTGCCAGCAGCTTCTGGACTAGCGGGAGCTTCTATGAGCAGTTCTTC.

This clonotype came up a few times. DNA of the CDR3: TGTGCCACCAGTGGGATAGGGGCGAATGAGCAGTTCTTC. Residues: CATSGIGANEQFF. The rearrangement links TRBV24-1 to TRBJ2-1; D is possibly TRBD1 (5 bases). This CDR3 spans 13 amino acids. The V and J ends lost 5 bases and 7 bases respectively, with 11 bases between them. The germline CDR1 and CDR2 sequences are KGHDR and SFDVKD.

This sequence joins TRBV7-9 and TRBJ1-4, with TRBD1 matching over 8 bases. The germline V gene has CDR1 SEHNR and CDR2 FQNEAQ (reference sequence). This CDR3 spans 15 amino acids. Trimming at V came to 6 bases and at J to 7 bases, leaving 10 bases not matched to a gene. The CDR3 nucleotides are TGTGCCAGCAGTCACCGGACAGGGATTGGTGAAAAACTGTTTTTT. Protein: CASSHRTGIGEKLFF. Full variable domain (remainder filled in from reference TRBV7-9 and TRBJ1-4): DTGVSQNPRHKITKRGQNVTFRCDPISEHNRLYWYRQTLGQGPEFLTYFQNEAQLEKSRLLSDRFSAERPKGSFSTLEIQRTEQGDSAMYLCASSHRTGIGEKLFFGSGTQLSVL.

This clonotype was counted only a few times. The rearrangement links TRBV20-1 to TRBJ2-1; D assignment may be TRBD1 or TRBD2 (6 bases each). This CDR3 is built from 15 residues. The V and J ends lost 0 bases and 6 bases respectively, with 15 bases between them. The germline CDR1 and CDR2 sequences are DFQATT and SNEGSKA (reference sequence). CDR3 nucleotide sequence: TGCAGTGCTAGAGATTGGTACAGGGAGGTCAATGAGCAGTTCTTC. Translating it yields CSARDWYREVNEQFF.

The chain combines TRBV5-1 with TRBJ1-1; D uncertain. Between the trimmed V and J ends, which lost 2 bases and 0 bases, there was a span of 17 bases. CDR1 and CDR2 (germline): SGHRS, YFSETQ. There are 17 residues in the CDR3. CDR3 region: CASSFQAGEVLNTEAFF. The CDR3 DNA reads TGCGCCAGCAGCTTTCAGGCAGGCGAAGTTCTGAACACTGAAGCTTTCTTT. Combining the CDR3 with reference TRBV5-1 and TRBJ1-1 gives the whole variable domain KAGVTQTPRYLIKTRGQQVTLSCSPISGHRSVSWYQQTPGQGLQFLFEYFSETQRNKGNFPGRFSGRQFSNSRSEMNVSTLELGDSALYLCASSFQAGEVLNTEAFFGQGTRLTVV.

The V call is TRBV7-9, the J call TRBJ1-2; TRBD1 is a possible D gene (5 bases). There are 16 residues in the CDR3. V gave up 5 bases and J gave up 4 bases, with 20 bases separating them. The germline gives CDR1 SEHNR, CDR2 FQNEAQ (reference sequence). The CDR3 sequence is CASSPGRAGGGYGYTF. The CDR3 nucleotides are TGTGCCAGCAGCCCCGGTAGGGCCGGGGGGGGCTATGGCTACACCTTC.

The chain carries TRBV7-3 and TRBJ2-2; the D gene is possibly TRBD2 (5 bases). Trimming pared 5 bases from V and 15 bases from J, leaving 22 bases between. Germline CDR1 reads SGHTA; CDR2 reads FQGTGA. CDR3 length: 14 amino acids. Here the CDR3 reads CASSQEPSRGKVFF. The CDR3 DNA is TGTGCCAGCAGCCAAGAGCCCAGTAGAGGGAAGGTGTTTTTT.

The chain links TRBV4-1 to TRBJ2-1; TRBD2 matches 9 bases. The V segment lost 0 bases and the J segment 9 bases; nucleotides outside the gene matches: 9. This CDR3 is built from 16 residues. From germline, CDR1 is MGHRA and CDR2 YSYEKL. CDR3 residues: CASSQELRGGRGEQFF. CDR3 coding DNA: TGCGCCAGCAGCCAAGAGTTGCGGGGGGGCCGGGGTGAGCAGTTCTTC.

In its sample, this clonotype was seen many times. The CDR3 loop reads CASRSGTGALLYSYEQYF. The DNA of the CDR3 is TGTGCCAGCAGATCCGGGACAGGGGCCTTACTGTATTCCTACGAGCAGTACTTC. The chain has TRBV6-5 and TRBJ2-7; 10 bases match TRBD1. Germline trimming cut 6 bases from V and 1 base from J; bases unmatched to any gene: 15. Germline loops: CDR1 MNHEY, CDR2 SVGAGI. The CDR3 is made up of 18 amino acids.

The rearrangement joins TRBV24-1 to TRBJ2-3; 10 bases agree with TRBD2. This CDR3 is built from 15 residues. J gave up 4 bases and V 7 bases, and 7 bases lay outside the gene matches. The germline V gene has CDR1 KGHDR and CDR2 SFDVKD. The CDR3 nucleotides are TGTGCCACCAGAGCGGGAGGGCCGGCGGCAGATACGCAGTATTTT. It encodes CATRAGGPAADTQYF.

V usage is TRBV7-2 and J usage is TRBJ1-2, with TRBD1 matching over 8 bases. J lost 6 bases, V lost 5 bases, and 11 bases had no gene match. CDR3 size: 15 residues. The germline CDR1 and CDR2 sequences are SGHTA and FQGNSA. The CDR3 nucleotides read TGTGCCAGCAGCCCCGCGGTCACAGGGGGGCATGGCTACACCTTC. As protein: CASSPAVTGGHGYTF.

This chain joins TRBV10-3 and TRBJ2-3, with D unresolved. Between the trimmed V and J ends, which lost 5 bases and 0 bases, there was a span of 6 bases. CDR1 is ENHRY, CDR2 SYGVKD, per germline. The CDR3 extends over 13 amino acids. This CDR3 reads CAISSSSTDTQYF. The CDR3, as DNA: TGTGCCATCAGTTCGTCCAGCACAGATACGCAGTATTTT.

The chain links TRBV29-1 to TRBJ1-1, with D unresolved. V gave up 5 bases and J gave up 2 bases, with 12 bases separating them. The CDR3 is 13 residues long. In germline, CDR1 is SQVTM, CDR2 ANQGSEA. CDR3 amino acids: CSVQEGVNTEAFF. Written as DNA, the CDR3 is TGCAGCGTTCAGGAGGGCGTCAACACTGAAGCTTTCTTT.

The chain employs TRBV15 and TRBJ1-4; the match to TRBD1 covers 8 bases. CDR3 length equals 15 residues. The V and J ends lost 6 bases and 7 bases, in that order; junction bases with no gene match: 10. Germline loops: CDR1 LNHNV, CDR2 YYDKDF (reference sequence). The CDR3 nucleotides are TGTGCCACCAGGACGCGGACAGGGCGGGGTGAAAAACTGTTTTTT. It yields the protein CATRTRTGRGEKLFF.

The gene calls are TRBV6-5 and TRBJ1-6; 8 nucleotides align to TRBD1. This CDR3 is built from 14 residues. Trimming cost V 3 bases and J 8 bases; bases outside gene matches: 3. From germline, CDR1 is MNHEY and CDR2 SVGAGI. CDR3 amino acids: CASSYEQGDSPLHF. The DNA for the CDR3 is TGTGCCAGCAGTTATGAACAGGGGGATTCACCCCTCCACTTT.

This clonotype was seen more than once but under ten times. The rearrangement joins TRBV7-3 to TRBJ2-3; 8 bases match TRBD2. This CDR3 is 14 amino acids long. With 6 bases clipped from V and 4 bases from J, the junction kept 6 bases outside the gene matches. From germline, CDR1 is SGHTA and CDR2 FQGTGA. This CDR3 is CASSGSGMADTQYF. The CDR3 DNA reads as TGTGCCAGCAGTGGTAGCGGGATGGCAGATACGCAGTATTTT.

CDR3 sequence (DNA): TGTGCCAGTAGTATGCAGGGGGCGGCCGGGGAGCTGTTTTTT. It yields the protein CASSMQGAAGELFF. The chain recombines TRBV19 with TRBJ2-2, with 8 bases lining up with TRBD1. There are 14 residues in the CDR3. Per the germline V gene, CDR1 is LNHDA and CDR2 is SQIVND (reference sequence). V was pared by 3 bases and J by 6 bases, with 3 bases of the junction left unmatched.